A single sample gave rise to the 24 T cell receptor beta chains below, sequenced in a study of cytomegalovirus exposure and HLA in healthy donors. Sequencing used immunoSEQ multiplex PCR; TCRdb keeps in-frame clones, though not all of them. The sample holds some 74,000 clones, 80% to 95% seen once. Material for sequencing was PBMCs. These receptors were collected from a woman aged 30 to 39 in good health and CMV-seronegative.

CDR3: CASSYIPGGSVSPLHF. CDR3 sequence (DNA): TGTGCCAGCAGCTATATCCCCGGTGGCAGCGTATCACCCCTCCACTTT. V usage is TRBV7-9 and J usage is TRBJ1-6; D unclear. Trimming left V 4 bases short and J 10 bases short, with 20 bases between. The CDR3 is 16 amino acids. Germline V gives CDR1 SEHNR, CDR2 FQNEAQ (reference sequence).

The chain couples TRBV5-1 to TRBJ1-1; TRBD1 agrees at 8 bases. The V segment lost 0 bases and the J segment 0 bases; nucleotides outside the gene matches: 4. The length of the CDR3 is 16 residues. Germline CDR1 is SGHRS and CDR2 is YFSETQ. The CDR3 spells CASSLEQGVMNTEAFF. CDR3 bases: TGCGCCAGCAGCTTGGAACAGGGGGTGATGAACACTGAAGCTTTCTTT.

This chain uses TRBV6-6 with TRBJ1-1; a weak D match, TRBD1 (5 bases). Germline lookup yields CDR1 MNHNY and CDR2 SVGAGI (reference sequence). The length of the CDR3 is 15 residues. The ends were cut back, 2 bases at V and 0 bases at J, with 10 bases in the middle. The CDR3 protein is CASSYGGRVNTEAFF. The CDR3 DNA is TGTGCCAGCAGTTACGGCGGCAGGGTGAACACTGAAGCTTTCTTT.

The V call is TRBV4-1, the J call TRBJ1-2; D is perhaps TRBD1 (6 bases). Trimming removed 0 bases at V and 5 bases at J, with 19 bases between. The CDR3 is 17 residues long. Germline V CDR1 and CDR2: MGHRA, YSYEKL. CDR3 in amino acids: CASSQDQGRGRLYGYTF. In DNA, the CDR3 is TGCGCCAGCAGCCAAGATCAGGGCAGGGGCAGACTTTATGGCTACACCTTC.

DNA of the CDR3: TGTGCCAGCTCACATGGGGGCGCGGAGGAGACCCAGTACTTC. Its translation is CASSHGGAEETQYF. The chain recombines TRBV18 with TRBJ2-5; the D gene is possibly TRBD1 (6 bases). V dropped 4 bases and J dropped 5 bases, with 14 bases sitting between them. The germline CDR1 and CDR2 sequences are KGHSH and LQKENI. This CDR3 has 14 amino acids.

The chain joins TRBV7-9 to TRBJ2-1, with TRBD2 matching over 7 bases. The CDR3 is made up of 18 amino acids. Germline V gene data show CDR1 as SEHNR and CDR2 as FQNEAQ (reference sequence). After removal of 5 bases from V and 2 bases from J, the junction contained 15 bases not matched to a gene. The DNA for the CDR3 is TGTGCCAGCAGCCCTCTGATCCGTCTAGCGGATCCCTACAATGAGCAGTTCTTC. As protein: CASSPLIRLADPYNEQFF.

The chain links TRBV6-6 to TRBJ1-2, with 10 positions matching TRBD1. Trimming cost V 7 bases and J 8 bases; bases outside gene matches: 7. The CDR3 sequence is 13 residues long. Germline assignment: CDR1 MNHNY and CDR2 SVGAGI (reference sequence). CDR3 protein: CASTRDRGSGYTF. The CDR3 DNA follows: TGTGCCAGCACCCGGGACAGGGGTTCCGGCTACACCTTC.

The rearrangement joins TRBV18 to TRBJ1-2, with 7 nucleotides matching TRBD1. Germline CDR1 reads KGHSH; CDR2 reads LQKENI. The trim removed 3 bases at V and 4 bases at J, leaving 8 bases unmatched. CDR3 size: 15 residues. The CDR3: CASSPDLQGSYGYTF. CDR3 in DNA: TGTGCCAGCTCACCCGACCTACAGGGGTCCTATGGCTACACCTTC.

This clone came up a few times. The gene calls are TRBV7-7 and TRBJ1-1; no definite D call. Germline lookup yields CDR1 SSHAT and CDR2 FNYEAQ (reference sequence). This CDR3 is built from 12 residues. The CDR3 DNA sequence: TGTGCTACCGGGATGGTCAGGACTGAAGCTTTCTTT. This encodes CATGMVRTEAFF.

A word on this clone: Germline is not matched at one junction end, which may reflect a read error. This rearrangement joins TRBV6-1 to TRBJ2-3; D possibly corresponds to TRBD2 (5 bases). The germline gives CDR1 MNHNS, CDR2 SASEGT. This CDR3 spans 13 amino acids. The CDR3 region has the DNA TGTGCCAGCAGTAACGACTACACAAATACGCAGTATTTT. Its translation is CASSNDYTNTQYF.

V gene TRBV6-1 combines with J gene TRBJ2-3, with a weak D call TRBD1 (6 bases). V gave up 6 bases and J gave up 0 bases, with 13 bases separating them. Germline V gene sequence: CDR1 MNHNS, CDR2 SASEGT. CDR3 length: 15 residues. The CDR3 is CASRSYRASTDTQYF. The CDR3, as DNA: TGTGCCAGCAGGTCATACAGGGCTAGCACAGATACGCAGTATTTT.

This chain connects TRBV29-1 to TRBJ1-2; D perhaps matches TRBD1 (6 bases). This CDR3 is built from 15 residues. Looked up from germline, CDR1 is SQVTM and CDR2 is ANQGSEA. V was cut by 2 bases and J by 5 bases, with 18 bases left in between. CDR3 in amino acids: CSVELVRQGSYGYTF. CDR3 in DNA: TGCAGCGTTGAATTGGTACGTCAGGGGAGTTATGGCTACACCTTC.

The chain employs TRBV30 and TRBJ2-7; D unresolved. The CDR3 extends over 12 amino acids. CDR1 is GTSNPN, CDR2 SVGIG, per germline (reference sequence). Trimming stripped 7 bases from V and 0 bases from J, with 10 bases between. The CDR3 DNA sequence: TGTGCCTTGGCGGAGTCCTCCTACGAGCAGTACTTC. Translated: CALAESSYEQYF.

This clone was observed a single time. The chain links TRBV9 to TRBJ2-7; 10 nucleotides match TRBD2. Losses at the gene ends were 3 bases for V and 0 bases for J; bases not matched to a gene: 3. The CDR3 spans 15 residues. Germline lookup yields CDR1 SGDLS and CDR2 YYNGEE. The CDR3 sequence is CASSESSGSSYEQYF. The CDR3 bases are TGTGCCAGCAGCGAGTCTAGCGGGAGCTCCTACGAGCAGTACTTC.

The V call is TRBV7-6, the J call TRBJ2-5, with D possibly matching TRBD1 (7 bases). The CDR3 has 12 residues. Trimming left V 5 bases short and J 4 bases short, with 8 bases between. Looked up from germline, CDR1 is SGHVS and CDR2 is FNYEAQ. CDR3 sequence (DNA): TGTGCCAGCAGCCAGGGGGGAGAGACCCAGTACTTC. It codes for CASSQGGETQYF.

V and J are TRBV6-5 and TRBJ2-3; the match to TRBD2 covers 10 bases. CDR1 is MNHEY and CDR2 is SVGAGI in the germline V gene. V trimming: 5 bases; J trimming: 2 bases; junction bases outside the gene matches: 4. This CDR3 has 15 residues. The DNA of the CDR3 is TGTGCCAGCAGTCGACTAGCGGGCTACACAGATACGCAGTATTTT. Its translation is CASSRLAGYTDTQYF.

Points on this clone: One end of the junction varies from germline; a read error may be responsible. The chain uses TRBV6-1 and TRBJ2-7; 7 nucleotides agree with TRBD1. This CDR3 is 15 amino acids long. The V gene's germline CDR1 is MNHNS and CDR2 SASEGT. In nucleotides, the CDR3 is TGTGCCAGCAGAAAAGGCCAGGGGGAGAGCTACGGGCAGTACTTC. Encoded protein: CASRKGQGESYGQYF.

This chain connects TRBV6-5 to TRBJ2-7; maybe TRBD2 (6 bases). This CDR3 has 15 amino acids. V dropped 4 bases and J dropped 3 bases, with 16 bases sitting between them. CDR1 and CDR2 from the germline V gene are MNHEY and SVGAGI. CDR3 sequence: CASSSQPWGDYEQYF. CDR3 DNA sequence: TGTGCCAGCAGTTCGCAACCCTGGGGGGACTACGAGCAGTACTTC.

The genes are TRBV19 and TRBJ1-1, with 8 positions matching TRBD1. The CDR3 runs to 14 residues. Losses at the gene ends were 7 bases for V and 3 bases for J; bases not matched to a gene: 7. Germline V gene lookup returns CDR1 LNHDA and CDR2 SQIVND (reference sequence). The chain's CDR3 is CASNPLDRDTEAFF. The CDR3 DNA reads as TGTGCCAGTAACCCACTGGACAGGGACACTGAAGCTTTCTTT. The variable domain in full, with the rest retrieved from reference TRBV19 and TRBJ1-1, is DGGITQSPKYLFRKEGQNVTLSCEQNLNHDAMYWYRQDPGQGLRLIYYSQIVNDFQKGDIAEGYSVSREKKESFPLTVTSAQKNPTAFYLCASNPLDRDTEAFFGQGTRLTVV.

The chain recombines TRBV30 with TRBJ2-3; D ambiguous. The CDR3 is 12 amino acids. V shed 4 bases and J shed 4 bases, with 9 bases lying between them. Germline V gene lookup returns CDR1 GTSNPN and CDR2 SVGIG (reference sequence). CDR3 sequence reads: CAWIPVSDTQYF. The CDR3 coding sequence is TGTGCCTGGATTCCGGTCTCAGATACGCAGTATTTT. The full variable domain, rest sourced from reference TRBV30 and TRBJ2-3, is SQTIHQWPATLVQPVGSPLSLECTVEGTSNPNLYWYRQAAGRGLQLLFYSVGIGQISSEVPQNLSASRPQDRQFILSSKKLLLSDSGFYLCAWIPVSDTQYFGPGTRLTVL.

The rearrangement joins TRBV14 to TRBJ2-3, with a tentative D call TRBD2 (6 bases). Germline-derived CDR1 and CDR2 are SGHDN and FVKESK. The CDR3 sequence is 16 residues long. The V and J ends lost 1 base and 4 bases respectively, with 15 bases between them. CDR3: CASSQGRSGWADTQYF. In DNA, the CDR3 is TGTGCCAGCAGCCAAGGTAGAAGCGGGTGGGCAGATACGCAGTATTTT.

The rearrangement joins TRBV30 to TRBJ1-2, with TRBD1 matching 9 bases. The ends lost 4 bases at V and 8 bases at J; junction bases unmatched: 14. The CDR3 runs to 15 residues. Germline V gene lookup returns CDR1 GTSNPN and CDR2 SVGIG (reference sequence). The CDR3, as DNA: TGTGCCTGGACCTCCAGGGGACAGGGAGTGGGAGGCTACACCTTC. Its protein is CAWTSRGQGVGGYTF.

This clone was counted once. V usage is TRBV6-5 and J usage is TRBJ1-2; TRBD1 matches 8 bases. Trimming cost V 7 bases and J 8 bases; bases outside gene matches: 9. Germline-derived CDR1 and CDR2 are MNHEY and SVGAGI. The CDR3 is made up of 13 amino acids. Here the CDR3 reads CASTGGTSRGYTF. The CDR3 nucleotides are TGTGCCAGCACAGGGGGCACGTCGAGAGGCTACACCTTC.

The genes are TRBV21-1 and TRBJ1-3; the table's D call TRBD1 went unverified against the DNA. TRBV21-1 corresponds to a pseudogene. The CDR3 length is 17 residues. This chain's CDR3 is CASSKEDRGRYGNTIYF. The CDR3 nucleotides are TGTGCCAGCAGCAAAGAAGACAGGGGGCGCTATGGAAACACCATATATTTT.